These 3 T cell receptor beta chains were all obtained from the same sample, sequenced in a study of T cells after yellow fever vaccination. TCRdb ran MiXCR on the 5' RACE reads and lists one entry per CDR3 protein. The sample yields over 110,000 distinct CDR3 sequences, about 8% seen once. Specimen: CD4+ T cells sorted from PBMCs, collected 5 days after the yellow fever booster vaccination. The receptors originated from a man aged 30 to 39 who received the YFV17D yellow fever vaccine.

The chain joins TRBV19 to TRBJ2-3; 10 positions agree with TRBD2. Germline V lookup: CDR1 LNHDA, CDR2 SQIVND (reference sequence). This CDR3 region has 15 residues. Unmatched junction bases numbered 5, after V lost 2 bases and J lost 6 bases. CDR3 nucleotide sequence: TGTGCCAGTAGTATACTAGCGGGAGCTTTGGATACGCAGTATTTT. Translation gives CASSILAGALDTQYF.

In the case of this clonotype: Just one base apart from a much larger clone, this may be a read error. The CDR3 DNA is TGCTGTGCTCTTCGTCCCCAGGGGGTAGATACGCAGTATTTT. Translating it yields CCALRPQGVDTQYF. V and J are TRBV20-1 and TRBJ2-3; 7 nucleotides match TRBD1. The CDR3 spans 14 residues. The germline gives CDR1 DFQATT, CDR2 SNEGSKA (reference sequence).

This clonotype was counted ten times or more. The CDR3 bases are TGCGCCAGCAGCTCGGGACTAGCGGGAAGAGATACGCAGTATTTT. Translation gives CASSSGLAGRDTQYF. The chain uses TRBV5-1 and TRBJ2-3; the match to TRBD2 covers 13 bases. With V trimmed by 3 bases and J by 5 bases, 3 bases remained unmatched. Germline V CDR1 and CDR2: SGHRS, YFSETQ. The length of the CDR3 is 15 residues.